This T cell receptor (beta chain) was identified during a study of blood T cell repertoires in COVID-19. Study-wide context: From the United States, Italy and Spain came samples of acute and convalescent COVID-19. The cDNA or gDNA used as material had been derived from T cells, B-cell-depleted T cells, or PBMCs.

Generated by immunoSEQ multiplex PCR, the TCRdb table keeps only in-frame clones and is missing some. The sample carries about 190,000 clones, roughly nine tenths recorded once. Trimming stripped 2 bases from V and 4 bases from J, with 15 bases between. This CDR3 contains 16 residues. The germline CDR1 and CDR2 sequences are MDHEN and SYDVKM. The source material was peripheral blood. V gene TRBV28 combines with J gene TRBJ1-3, with D tentatively TRBD1 (5 bases). This clonotype was sampled from a man aged 25-45 years with acute or convalescent COVID-19. The chain's CDR3 is CASSLERGGIGNTIYF. The CDR3 DNA reads as TGTGCCAGCAGTTTAGAAAGGGGAGGCATAGGAAACACCATATATTTT.